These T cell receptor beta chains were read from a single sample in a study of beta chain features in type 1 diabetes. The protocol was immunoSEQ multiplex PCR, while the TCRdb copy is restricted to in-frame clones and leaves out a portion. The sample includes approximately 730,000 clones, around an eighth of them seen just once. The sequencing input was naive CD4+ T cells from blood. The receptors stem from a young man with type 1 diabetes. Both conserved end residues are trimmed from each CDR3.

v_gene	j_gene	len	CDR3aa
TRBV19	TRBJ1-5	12	ASSPGQQGQPQH
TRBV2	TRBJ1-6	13	ASSVEGTRNSPLH
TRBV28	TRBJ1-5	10	ASRLSNQPQH
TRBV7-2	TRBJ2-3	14	ASSLVTGEGTDTQY
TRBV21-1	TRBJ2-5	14	ASSFPNGPTQETQY
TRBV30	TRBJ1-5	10	AWSPGQGYQH
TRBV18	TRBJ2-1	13	ASSPMGTGDGKQF
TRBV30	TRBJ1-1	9	ACRGGTGAF
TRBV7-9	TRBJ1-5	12	AHFPGGDRQPQH
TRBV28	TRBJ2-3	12	ASSPGARTDTQY